This T cell receptor (beta chain) originates from a study of blood T cell repertoires in COVID-19. Trimming shortened V by 3 bases and J by 2 bases, and 7 bases separated the two germline ends. Germline V gene data show CDR1 as SGHVS and CDR2 as FQNEAQ. The CDR3 extends over 13 amino acids. Profiled with immunoSEQ multiplex PCR; TCRdb holds only in-frame clones, not every one. The sample records 94,000 or so clones, approximately 90% being singletons. The source is a woman of 80 years or more with active COVID-19. Sequenced sample: peripheral blood. This chain links TRBV7-8 with TRBJ2-5; D is uncertain. CDR3 loop: CASSFQRQETQYF. In DNA, the CDR3 is TGTGCCAGCAGCTTTCAGCGACAAGAGACCCAGTACTTC. Supplemented by reference TRBV7-8 and TRBJ2-5, the full variable domain reads GAGVSQSPRYKVAKRGQDVALRCDPISGHVSLFWYQQALGQGPEFLTYFQNEAQLDKSGLPSDRFFAERPEGSVSTLKIQRTQQEDSAVYLCASSFQRQETQYFGPGTRLLVL.